This T cell receptor (beta chain) is from a study of shared clonotypes between healthy human individuals. Whole-study findings and limits: Compared with memory subsets, naive subsets generally had larger estimated richness.

This clone has only one observation. Its cognate antigen is unknown. V dropped 2 bases and J dropped 5 bases, with 6 bases sitting between them. Germline loops: CDR1 SEHNR, CDR2 FQNEAQ (reference sequence). CDR3 size: 13 residues. Deep was the level used in running the assay. The table came from immunoSEQ multiplex PCR; TCRdb's copy has only in-frame clones and leaves some out. The sample records approximately 1.5 million clones, 97% to 99% being singletons. Adult Caucasians living in Nashville, Tennessee made up all of the donors. The sequenced sample was naive CD4+ T cells sorted from blood. Subset defined: CD45RA+ positively selected. The clonotype comes from a man aged 30 to 45 in good health. The rearrangement joins TRBV7-9 to TRBJ1-4; D gene uncertain. The CDR3 coding sequence is TGTGCCAGCAGCTTATGGTCAAATGAAAAACTGTTTTTT. This sequence encodes CASSLWSNEKLFF.